A single sample gave rise to the 20 T cell receptor beta chains below, sequenced in a study of sequential checkpoint blockade in melanoma. Assay used: immunoSEQ multiplex PCR; TCRdb lists only in-frame clones, some missing. The sample gives 15,000 to 20,000 clones, 70% of which show up once; over 9.5% is in the top ten. Indicated treatment: randomized to nivolumab then ipilimumab (arm A) or the reverse (arm B). The sequences come from CD8+ T cells sorted from blood (inferred from file names), collected from a patient given nivolumab and ipilimumab in sequence. Receptors were obtained from a human donor with melanoma.

The chain uses TRBV30 and TRBJ1-2; the match to TRBD1 covers 7 bases. The CDR3 spans 15 residues. The germline V gene encodes CDR1 GTSNPN and CDR2 SVGIG (reference sequence). V trimming: 8 bases; J trimming: 0 bases; junction bases outside the gene matches: 12. CDR3 in amino acids: CAGRGGQASNYGYTF. The CDR3 DNA is TGTGCCGGACGGGGAGGACAGGCTTCTAACTATGGCTACACCTTC. Full variable domain (rest looked up from reference TRBV30 and TRBJ1-2): SQTIHQWPATLVQPVGSPLSLECTVEGTSNPNLYWYRQAAGRGLQLLFYSVGIGQISSEVPQNLSASRPQDRQFILSSKKLLLSDSGFYLCAGRGGQASNYGYTFGSGTRLTVV.

The rearrangement uses TRBV9 and TRBJ2-7; TRBD1 is a possible D gene (5 bases). V was pared by 3 bases and J by 2 bases, with 12 bases between. The CDR3 is made up of 14 amino acids. Germline V gene data show CDR1 as SGDLS and CDR2 as YYNGEE. CDR3 nucleotides: TGTGCCAGCAGCGGCGTTATGGGGCCCTACGAGCAGTACTTC. Translation: CASSGVMGPYEQYF. Looking up the rest from reference TRBV9 and TRBJ2-7 gives the full variable domain: DSGVTQTPKHLITATGQRVTLRCSPRSGDLSVYWYQQSLDQGLQFLIQYYNGEERAKGNILERFSAQQFPDLHSELNLSSLELGDSALYFCASSGVMGPYEQYFGPGTRLTVT.

The gene calls are TRBV18 and TRBJ1-1; D might be TRBD1 (5 bases). The length of the CDR3 is 15 residues. CDR1 KGHSH and CDR2 LQKENI come from the germline V gene. The ends were cut back, 2 bases at V and 0 bases at J, with 10 bases in the middle. CDR3 nucleotides: TGTGCCAGCTCACCAAGGGAGGACATGAACACTGAAGCTTTCTTT. Protein: CASSPREDMNTEAFF.

The genes are TRBV27 and TRBJ1-5, with no clear D. Trimming removed 3 bases at V and 1 base at J, with 16 bases between. The CDR3 sequence is 17 residues long. Germline loops: CDR1 MNHEY, CDR2 SMNVEV (reference sequence). CDR3 protein: CASSFAGTLGSNQPQHF. In nucleotides, the CDR3 is TGTGCCAGCAGTTTCGCCGGCACTCTGGGCAGCAATCAGCCCCAGCATTTT.

The chain joins TRBV27 to TRBJ2-2; D is perhaps TRBD2 (6 bases). Trimming pared 8 bases from V and 4 bases from J, leaving 17 bases between. This CDR3 has 15 amino acids. CDR1 and CDR2 from the germline V gene are MNHEY and SMNVEV (reference sequence). The CDR3 DNA reads as TGTGCCAGCTCTGGGACTCTTTTGATCACCGGGGAGCTGTTTTTT. Residues: CASSGTLLITGELFF.

This chain links TRBV13 with TRBJ1-6, with 9 bases lining up with TRBD1. The CDR3 consists of 15 residues. Trimming removed 3 bases from V and 5 bases from J; junction bases left unmatched: 2. Per germline, CDR1 PRHDT and CDR2 FYEKMQ (reference sequence). The CDR3 nucleotides are TGTGCCAGCAGCTTGGACAGGGGTAATAATTCACCCCTCCACTTT. This gives the protein CASSLDRGNNSPLHF.

This clone counts as large. The chain employs TRBV4-3 and TRBJ1-2, with 7 bases lining up with TRBD1. The CDR3 consists of 17 residues. V shed 0 bases and J 2 bases; nucleotides not matched to a gene: 9. From germline, CDR1 is LGHNA and CDR2 YSLEER. In nucleotides, the CDR3 is TGCGCCAGCAGCCAAGAAGGGGGCACCTCGGGGAACTATGGCTACACCTTC. Encoded protein: CASSQEGGTSGNYGYTF.

By frequency in the sample, this clone is medium-sized. The chain joins TRBV19 to TRBJ2-4; the match to TRBD2 covers 9 bases. The V segment lost 6 bases and the J segment 2 bases; nucleotides outside the gene matches: 5. From germline, CDR1 is LNHDA and CDR2 SQIVND (reference sequence). The CDR3 contains 15 residues. The CDR3 loop reads CASSESSGTKNIQYF. Written as DNA, the CDR3 is TGTGCCAGTAGCGAATCTAGCGGGACCAAAAACATTCAGTACTTC.

The chain has TRBV30 and TRBJ1-2, with 8 nucleotides matching TRBD1. The CDR3 consists of 12 residues. Germline V lookup: CDR1 GTSNPN, CDR2 SVGIG (reference sequence). The junction had 5 bases not matched to a gene; V was cut back by 5 bases and J by 6 bases. The CDR3 nucleotides read TGTGCCTGGGAAGACAGGGGCCATGGCTACACCTTC. The encoded protein is CAWEDRGHGYTF.

By frequency in the sample, this clone is medium-sized. The V gene is TRBV27, the J gene TRBJ1-3; 8 positions agree with TRBD1. The CDR3 extends over 15 amino acids. The V segment lost 8 bases and the J segment 3 bases; nucleotides outside the gene matches: 9. Germline loops: CDR1 MNHEY, CDR2 SMNVEV (reference sequence). CDR3 sequence (DNA): TGTGCCAGCTCCCCCACAGGGGGAGGTGGAAACACCATATATTTT. Protein sequence: CASSPTGGGGNTIYF.

The CDR3 region is CASSGTGGDQPQHF. DNA of the CDR3: TGTGCCAGCAGCGGAACAGGGGGGGATCAGCCCCAGCATTTT. The V call is TRBV9, the J call TRBJ1-5, with 8 bases matching TRBD1. Germline values: CDR1 SGDLS, CDR2 YYNGEE. Germline trimming cut 3 bases from V and 5 bases from J; bases unmatched to any gene: 4. The CDR3 extends over 14 amino acids. Combining the CDR3 with reference TRBV9 and TRBJ1-5 gives the whole variable domain DSGVTQTPKHLITATGQRVTLRCSPRSGDLSVYWYQQSLDQGLQFLIQYYNGEERAKGNILERFSAQQFPDLHSELNLSSLELGDSALYFCASSGTGGDQPQHFGDGTRLSIL.

V is TRBV7-6 and J is TRBJ2-7, with 10 bases fitting TRBD2. The CDR3 spans 14 residues. The trim removed 4 bases at V and 2 bases at J, leaving 2 bases unmatched. Germline V lookup: CDR1 SGHVS, CDR2 FNYEAQ. CDR3 nucleotide sequence: TGTGCCAGCAGCTCCCTAGCGGGGGCCTACGAGCAGTACTTC. Its protein is CASSSLAGAYEQYF.

J is TRBJ2-5 and V is TRBV27; 10 nucleotides agree with TRBD2. Germline V gives CDR1 MNHEY, CDR2 SMNVEV (reference sequence). V gave up 5 bases and J gave up 5 bases; unmatched junction bases: 8. This CDR3 contains 15 residues. The CDR3 region has the DNA TGTGCCAGCAGTCTCTCAGCGGGGGGGTGGGAGACCCAGTACTTC. Its translation is CASSLSAGGWETQYF.

CDR3 sequence reads: CASSPPSGITNEQFF. In nucleotides, the CDR3 is TGTGCCAGCAGCCCCCCTAGCGGGATTACGAATGAGCAGTTCTTC. The rearrangement links TRBV27 to TRBJ2-1, with TRBD2 identical over 9 bases. Germline CDR1 is MNHEY and CDR2 is SMNVEV (reference sequence). This CDR3 contains 15 residues. V lost 6 bases, J lost 7 bases, and 10 bases stayed unmatched.

This clone came up a few times. The rearrangement uses TRBV6-4 and TRBJ2-2; 7 nucleotides match TRBD1. The CDR3 has 15 residues. CDR1 is MRHNA and CDR2 is SNTAGT in the germline V gene. V lost 8 bases and J lost 6; bases outside the gene matches: 12. The CDR3 is CASLSRQGRSGELFF. The CDR3 DNA is TGTGCCAGCCTTTCTCGACAGGGCCGATCCGGGGAGCTGTTTTTT.

The chain joins TRBV9 to TRBJ2-1, with D possibly being TRBD2 (7 bases). CDR1 is SGDLS, CDR2 YYNGEE, per germline. The CDR3 length is 15 residues. V lost 3 bases and J 3 bases, leaving 13 bases between the germline ends. The DNA of the CDR3 is TGTGCCAGCAGCGAGGGGGGGGCCTACTACAATGAGCAGTTCTTC. Its translation is CASSEGGAYYNEQFF.

This chain links TRBV9 with TRBJ2-1; 8 bases fit TRBD2. There are 12 residues in the CDR3. Germline V gene data show CDR1 as SGDLS and CDR2 as YYNGEE. V shed 4 bases and J 12 bases; nucleotides not matched to a gene: 6. CDR3 in DNA: TGTGCCAGCAGCCCCGGGGGGGGTGTGCAGTTCTTC. It translates to CASSPGGGVQFF.

The V call is TRBV10-1, the J call TRBJ2-7, with TRBD1 as a possible D gene (6 bases). V lost 2 bases, J lost 2 bases, and 10 bases lay in between. The CDR3 totals 14 residues. Germline V lookup: CDR1 WNHNN, CDR2 SYGVQD (reference sequence). CDR3 nucleotide sequence: TGCGCCAGCAGTGAGGGGCAGGGGCCCTACGAGCAGTACTTC. This sequence encodes CASSEGQGPYEQYF.

The rearrangement uses TRBV19 and TRBJ1-5, with 7 bases that match TRBD1. The germline CDR1 and CDR2 sequences are LNHDA and SQIVND (reference sequence). The CDR3 runs to 15 residues. After removal of 7 bases from V and 0 bases from J, the junction contained 6 bases not matched to a gene. CDR3 coding DNA: TGTGCCAGTAAGGGGGGACAGTATAGCAATCAGCCCCAGCATTTT. This gives the protein CASKGGQYSNQPQHF. Combining the CDR3 with reference TRBV19 and TRBJ1-5 gives the whole variable domain DGGITQSPKYLFRKEGQNVTLSCEQNLNHDAMYWYRQDPGQGLRLIYYSQIVNDFQKGDIAEGYSVSREKKESFPLTVTSAQKNPTAFYLCASKGGQYSNQPQHFGDGTRLSIL.

In DNA form, the CDR3 reads TGTGCCAGCAGCCCTGGAGGCGGCTACGAGCAGTACTTC. It is translated as CASSPGGGYEQYF. The chain uses TRBV4-2 and TRBJ2-7, with D possibly being TRBD2 (5 bases). V lost 4 bases and J 3 bases, leaving 10 bases between the germline ends. This CDR3 region has 13 residues. Germline CDR1 reads LGHNA; CDR2 reads YNFKEQ.